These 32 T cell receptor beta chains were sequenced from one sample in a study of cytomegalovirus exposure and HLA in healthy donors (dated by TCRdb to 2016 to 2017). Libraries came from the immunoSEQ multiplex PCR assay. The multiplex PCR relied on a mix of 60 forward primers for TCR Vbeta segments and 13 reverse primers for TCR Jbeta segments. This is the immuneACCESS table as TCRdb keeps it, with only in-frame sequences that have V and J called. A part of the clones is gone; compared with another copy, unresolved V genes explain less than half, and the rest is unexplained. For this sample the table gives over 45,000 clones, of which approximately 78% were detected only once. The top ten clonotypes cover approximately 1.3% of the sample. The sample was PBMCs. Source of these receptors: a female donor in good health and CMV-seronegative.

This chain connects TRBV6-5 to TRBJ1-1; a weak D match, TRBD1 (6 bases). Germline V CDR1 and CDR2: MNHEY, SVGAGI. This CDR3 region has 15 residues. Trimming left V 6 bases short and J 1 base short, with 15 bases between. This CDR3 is CASRGNRATNTEAFF. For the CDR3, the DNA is TGTGCCAGCAGGGGGAACAGGGCTACGAACACTGAAGCTTTCTTT.

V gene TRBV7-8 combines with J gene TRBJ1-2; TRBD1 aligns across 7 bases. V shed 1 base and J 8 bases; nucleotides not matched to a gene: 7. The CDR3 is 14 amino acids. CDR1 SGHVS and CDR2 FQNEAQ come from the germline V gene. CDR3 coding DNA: TGTGCCAGCAGCTTAGTACGACAGGGCGGCGGCTACACCTTC. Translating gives CASSLVRQGGGYTF.

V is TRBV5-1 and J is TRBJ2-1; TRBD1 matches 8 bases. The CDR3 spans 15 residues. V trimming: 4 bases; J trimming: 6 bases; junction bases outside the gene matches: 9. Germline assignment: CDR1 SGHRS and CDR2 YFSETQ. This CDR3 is CASSMQGAGSNEQFF. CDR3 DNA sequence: TGCGCCAGCAGCATGCAGGGGGCCGGCTCCAATGAGCAGTTCTTC. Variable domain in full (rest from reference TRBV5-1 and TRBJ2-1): KAGVTQTPRYLIKTRGQQVTLSCSPISGHRSVSWYQQTPGQGLQFLFEYFSETQRNKGNFPGRFSGRQFSNSRSEMNVSTLELGDSALYLCASSMQGAGSNEQFFGPGTRLTVL.

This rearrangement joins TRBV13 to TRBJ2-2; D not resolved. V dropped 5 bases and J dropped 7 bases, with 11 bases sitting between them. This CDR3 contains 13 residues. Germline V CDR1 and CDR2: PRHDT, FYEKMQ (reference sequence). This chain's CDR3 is CASSPSVNGELFF. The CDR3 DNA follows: TGTGCCAGCAGCCCCTCGGTGAACGGGGAGCTGTTTTTT.

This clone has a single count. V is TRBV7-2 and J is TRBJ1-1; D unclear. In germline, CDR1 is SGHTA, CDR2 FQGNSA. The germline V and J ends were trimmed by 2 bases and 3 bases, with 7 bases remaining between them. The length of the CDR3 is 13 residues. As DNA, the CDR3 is TGTGCCAGCAGCTTAAGACAATACACTGAAGCTTTCTTT. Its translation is CASSLRQYTEAFF.

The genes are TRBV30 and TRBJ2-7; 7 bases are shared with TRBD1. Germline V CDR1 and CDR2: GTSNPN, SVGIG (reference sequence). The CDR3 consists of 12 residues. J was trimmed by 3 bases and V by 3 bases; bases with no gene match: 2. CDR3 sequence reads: CAWRGQDYEQYF. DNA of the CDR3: TGTGCCTGGAGAGGACAGGACTACGAGCAGTACTTC. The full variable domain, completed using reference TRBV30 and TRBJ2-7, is SQTIHQWPATLVQPVGSPLSLECTVEGTSNPNLYWYRQAAGRGLQLLFYSVGIGQISSEVPQNLSASRPQDRQFILSSKKLLLSDSGFYLCAWRGQDYEQYFGPGTRLTVT.

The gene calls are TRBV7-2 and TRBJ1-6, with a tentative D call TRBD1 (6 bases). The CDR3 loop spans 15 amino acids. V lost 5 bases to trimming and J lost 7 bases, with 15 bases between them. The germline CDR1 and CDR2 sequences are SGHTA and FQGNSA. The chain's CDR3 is CASSLWGHGNSPLHF. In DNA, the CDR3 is TGTGCCAGCAGCCTTTGGGGACATGGGAATTCACCCCTCCACTTT.

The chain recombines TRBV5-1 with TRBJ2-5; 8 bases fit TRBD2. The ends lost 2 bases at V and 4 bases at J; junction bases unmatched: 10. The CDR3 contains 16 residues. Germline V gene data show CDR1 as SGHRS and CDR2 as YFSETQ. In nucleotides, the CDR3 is TGCGCCAGCAGCTTCGGGGGGGCGGGGGCGGCAGAGACCCAGTACTTC. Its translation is CASSFGGAGAAETQYF.

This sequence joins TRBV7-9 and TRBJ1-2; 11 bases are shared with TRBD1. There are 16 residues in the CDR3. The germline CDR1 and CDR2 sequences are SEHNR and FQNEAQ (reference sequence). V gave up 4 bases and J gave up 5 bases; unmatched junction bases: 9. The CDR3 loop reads CASSSRTGGVLYGYTF. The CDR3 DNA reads TGTGCCAGCAGCTCGAGGACAGGGGGCGTTCTTTATGGCTACACCTTC. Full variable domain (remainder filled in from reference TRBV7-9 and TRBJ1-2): DTGVSQNPRHKITKRGQNVTFRCDPISEHNRLYWYRQTLGQGPEFLTYFQNEAQLEKSRLLSDRFSAERPKGSFSTLEIQRTEQGDSAMYLCASSSRTGGVLYGYTFGSGTRLTVV.

In DNA form, the CDR3 reads TGTGCCAGTAGTATGGCTAAGGGGGGGGTAGCTCAGCCCCAGCATTTT. Amino acid sequence: CASSMAKGGVAQPQHF. V usage is TRBV19 and J usage is TRBJ1-5; TRBD1 is a possible D gene (6 bases). Looked up from germline, CDR1 is LNHDA and CDR2 is SQIVND (reference sequence). The V end was cut by 3 bases, the J end by 6 bases, with 18 bases between. The CDR3 is 16 residues long.

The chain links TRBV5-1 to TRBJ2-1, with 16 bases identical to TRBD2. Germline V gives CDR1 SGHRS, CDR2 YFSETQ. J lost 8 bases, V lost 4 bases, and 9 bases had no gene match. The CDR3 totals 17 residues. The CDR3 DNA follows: TGCGCCAGCAGCAAGGGGACTAGCGGGGGGGCTGTCGATGAGCAGTTCTTC. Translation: CASSKGTSGGAVDEQFF.

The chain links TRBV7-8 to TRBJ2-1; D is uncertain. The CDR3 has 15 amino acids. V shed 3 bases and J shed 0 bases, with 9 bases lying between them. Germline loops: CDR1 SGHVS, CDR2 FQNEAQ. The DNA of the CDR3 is TGTGCCAGCAGCTTCAGTGAACACTCCTACAATGAGCAGTTCTTC. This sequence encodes CASSFSEHSYNEQFF.

The CDR3 nucleotides read TGTGCCAGCAGCTTAGATTTTCTCGCCCAACTAGTCATGAACACCGGGGAGCTGTTTTTT. Its protein product is CASSLDFLAQLVMNTGELFF. V gene TRBV11-2 combines with J gene TRBJ2-2, with D perhaps TRBD2 (5 bases). This CDR3 comprises 20 residues. Trimming took 0 bases from V and 1 from J, leaving 21 bases between them. Germline V gene sequence: CDR1 SGHAT, CDR2 FQNNGV.

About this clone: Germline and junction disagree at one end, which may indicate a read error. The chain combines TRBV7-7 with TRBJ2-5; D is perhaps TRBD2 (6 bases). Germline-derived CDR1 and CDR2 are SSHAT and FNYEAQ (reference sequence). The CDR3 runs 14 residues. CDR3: CASSLRDSGETQYF. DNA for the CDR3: TGTGCTAGCAGCTTAAGAGATAGCGGAGAGACCCAGTACTTC.

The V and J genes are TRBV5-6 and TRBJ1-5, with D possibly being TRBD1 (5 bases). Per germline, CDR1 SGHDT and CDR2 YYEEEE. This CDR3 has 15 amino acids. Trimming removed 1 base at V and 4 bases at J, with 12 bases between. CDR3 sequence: CASSLKGPGNQPQHF. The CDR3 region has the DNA TGTGCCAGCAGCTTGAAAGGGCCAGGGAATCAGCCCCAGCATTTT.

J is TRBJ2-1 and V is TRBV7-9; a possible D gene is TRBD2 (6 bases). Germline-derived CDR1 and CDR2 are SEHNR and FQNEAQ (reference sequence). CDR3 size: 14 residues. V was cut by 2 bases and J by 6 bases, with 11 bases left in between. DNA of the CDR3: TGTGCCAGCAGCTTATCGGGGGTAGGCAATGAGCAGTTCTTC. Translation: CASSLSGVGNEQFF.

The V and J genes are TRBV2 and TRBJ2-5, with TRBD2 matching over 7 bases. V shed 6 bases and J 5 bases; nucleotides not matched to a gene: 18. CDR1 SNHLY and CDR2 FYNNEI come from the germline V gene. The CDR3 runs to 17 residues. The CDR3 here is CASRTPSRTSRTETQYF. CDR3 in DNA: TGTGCCAGCAGGACACCTTCTAGGACTAGTCGCACGGAGACCCAGTACTTC.

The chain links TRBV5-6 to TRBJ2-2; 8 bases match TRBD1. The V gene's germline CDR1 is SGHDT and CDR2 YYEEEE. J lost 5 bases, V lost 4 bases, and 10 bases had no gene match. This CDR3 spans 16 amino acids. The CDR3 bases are TGTGCCAGCAGCACTCAACCATACAGGGGGACCGGGGAGCTGTTTTTT. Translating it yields CASSTQPYRGTGELFF.

The CDR3, as DNA: TGTGCCAGCAGCTCAATTGACAGGGATATAGATCAGCCCCAGCATTTT. Amino acids: CASSSIDRDIDQPQHF. The V gene is TRBV5-8, the J gene TRBJ1-5, with 7 bases lining up with TRBD1. This CDR3 comprises 16 residues. V was clipped by 3 bases and J by 5 bases; unmatched bases: 11. CDR1 is SGHTS and CDR2 is YDEGEE in the germline V gene.

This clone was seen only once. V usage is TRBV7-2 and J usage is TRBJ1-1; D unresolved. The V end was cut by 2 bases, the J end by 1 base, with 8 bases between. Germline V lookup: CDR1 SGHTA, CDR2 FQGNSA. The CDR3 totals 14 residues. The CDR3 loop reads CASSLPPGNTEAFF. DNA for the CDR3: TGTGCCAGCAGCTTACCGCCGGGGAACACTGAAGCTTTCTTT.

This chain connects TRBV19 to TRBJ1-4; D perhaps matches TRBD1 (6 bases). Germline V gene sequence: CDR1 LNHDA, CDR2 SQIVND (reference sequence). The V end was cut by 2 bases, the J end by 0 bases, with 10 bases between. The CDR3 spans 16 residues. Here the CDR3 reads CASSIRGFATNEKLFF. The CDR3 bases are TGTGCCAGTAGTATAAGGGGGTTTGCAACTAATGAAAAACTGTTTTTT.

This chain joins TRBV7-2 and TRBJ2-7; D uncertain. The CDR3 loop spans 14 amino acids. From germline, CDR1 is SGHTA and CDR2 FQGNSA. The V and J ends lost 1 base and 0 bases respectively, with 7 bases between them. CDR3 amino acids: CASSLDGGSYEQYF. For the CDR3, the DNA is TGTGCCAGCAGCTTAGATGGCGGCTCCTACGAGCAGTACTTC.

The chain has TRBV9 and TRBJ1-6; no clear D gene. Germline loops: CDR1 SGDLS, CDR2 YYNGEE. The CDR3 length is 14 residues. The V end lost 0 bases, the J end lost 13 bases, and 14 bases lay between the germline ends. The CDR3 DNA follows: TGTGCCAGCAGCGTAGGCCAGGCCCAAAGTCCCCTCCACTTT. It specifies CASSVGQAQSPLHF.

This CDR3 reads CASSRGGFTDTQYF. The DNA of the CDR3 is TGTGCCAGTAGTCGCGGGGGGTTCACAGATACGCAGTATTTT. This chain uses TRBV19 with TRBJ2-3; 8 bases map to TRBD2. Germline V lookup: CDR1 LNHDA, CDR2 SQIVND (reference sequence). V shed 5 bases and J 2 bases; nucleotides not matched to a gene: 3. The CDR3 contains 14 residues.

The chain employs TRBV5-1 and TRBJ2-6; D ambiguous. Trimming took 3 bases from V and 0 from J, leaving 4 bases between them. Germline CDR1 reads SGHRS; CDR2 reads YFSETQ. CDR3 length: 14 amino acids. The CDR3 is CASSSSSGANVLTF. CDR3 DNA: TGCGCCAGCAGCTCCAGCTCTGGGGCCAACGTCCTGACTTTC.

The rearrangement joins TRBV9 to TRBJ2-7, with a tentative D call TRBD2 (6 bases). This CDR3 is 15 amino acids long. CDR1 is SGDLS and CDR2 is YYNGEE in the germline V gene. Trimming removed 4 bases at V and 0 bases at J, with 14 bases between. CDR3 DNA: TGTGCCAGCAGCCCTGCGGAGGGAAGCTCCTACGAGCAGTACTTC. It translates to CASSPAEGSSYEQYF.

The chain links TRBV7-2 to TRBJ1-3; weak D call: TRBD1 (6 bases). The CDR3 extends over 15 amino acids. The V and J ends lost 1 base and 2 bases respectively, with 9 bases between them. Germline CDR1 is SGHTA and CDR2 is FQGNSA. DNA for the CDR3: TGTGCCAGCAGCTTAGGGGGGGGCCCTGGAAACACCATATATTTT. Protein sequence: CASSLGGGPGNTIYF.

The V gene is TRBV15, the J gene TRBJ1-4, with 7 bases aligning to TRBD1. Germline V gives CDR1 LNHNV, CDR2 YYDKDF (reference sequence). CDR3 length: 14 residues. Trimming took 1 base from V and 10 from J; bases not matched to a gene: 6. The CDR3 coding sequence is TGTGCCACCAGCAGAGGACAGGGCGAGGGAAAACTGTTTTTT. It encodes CATSRGQGEGKLFF.

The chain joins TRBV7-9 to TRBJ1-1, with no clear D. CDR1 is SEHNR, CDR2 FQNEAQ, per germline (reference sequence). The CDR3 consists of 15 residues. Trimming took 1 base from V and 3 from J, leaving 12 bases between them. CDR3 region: CASSLERLGDTEAFF. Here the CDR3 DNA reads TGTGCCAGCAGCTTAGAAAGGTTGGGAGACACTGAAGCTTTCTTT.

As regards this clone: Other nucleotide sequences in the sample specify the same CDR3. In nucleotides, the CDR3 is TGCGCCAGCAGCTTGGGGCATCCGAACACTGAAGCTTTCTTT. It specifies CASSLGHPNTEAFF. V usage is TRBV5-1 and J usage is TRBJ1-1; D gene uncertain. The CDR3 totals 14 residues. Germline V gives CDR1 SGHRS, CDR2 YFSETQ. Trimming took off 0 bases at V and 1 base at J, with 7 bases between the two ends.

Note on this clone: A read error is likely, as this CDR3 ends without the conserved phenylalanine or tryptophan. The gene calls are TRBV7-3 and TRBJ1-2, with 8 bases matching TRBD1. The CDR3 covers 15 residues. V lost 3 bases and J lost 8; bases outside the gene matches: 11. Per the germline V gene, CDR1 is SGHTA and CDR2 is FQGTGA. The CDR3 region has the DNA TGTGCCAGCAGCTTGGAGACAGGGGCGCCTGGAGGCTACACCTCC. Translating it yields CASSLETGAPGGYTS.

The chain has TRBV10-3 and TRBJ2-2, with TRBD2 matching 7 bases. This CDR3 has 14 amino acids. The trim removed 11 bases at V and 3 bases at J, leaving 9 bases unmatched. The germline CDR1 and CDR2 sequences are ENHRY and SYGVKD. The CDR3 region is CAARGVYDTGELFF. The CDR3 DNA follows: TGTGCCGCACGGGGGGTTTACGACACCGGGGAGCTGTTTTTT.